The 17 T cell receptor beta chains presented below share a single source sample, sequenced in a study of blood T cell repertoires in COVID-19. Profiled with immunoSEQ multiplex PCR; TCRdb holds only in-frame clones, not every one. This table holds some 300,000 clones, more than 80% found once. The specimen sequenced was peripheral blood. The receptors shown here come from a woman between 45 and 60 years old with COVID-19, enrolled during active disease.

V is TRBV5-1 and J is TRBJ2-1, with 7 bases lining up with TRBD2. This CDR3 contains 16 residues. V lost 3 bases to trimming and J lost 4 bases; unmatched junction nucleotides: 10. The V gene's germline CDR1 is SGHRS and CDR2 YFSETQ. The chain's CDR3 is CASSSRAGETYNEQFF. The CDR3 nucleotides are TGCGCCAGCAGCTCGCGGGCGGGAGAAACTTACAATGAGCAGTTCTTC.

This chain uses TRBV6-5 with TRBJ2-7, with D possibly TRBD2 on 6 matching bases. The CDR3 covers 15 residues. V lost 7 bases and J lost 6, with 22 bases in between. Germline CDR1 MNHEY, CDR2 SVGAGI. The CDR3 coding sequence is TGTGCCAGCATTCGGGGCGGGATGAGTTTAGGCGAGCAGTACTTC. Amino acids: CASIRGGMSLGEQYF.

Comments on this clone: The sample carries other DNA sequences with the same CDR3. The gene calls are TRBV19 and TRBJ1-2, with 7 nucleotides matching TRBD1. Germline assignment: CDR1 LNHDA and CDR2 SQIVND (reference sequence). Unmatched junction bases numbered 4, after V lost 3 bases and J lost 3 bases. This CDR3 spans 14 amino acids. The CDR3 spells CASSIRQGDYGYTF. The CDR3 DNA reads TGTGCCAGTAGTATCAGGCAGGGGGACTATGGCTACACCTTC.

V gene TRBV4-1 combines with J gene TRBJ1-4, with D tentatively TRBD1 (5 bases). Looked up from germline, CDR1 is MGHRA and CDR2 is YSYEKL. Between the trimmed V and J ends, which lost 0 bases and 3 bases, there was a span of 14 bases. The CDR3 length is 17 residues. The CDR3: CASSQDARGNANEKLFF. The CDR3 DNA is TGCGCCAGCAGCCAAGATGCTAGGGGAAATGCTAATGAAAAACTGTTTTTT.

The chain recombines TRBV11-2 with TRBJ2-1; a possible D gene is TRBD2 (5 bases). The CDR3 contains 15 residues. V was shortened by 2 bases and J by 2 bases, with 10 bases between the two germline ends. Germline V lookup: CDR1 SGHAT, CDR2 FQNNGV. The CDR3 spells CASSLLSGTYNEQFF. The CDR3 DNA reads TGTGCCAGCAGCTTATTGTCCGGGACCTACAATGAGCAGTTCTTC. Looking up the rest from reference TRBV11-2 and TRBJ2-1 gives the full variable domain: EAGVAQSPRYKIIEKRQSVAFWCNPISGHATLYWYQQILGQGPKLLIQFQNNGVVDDSQLPKDRFSAERLKGVDSTLKIQPAKLEDSAVYLCASSLLSGTYNEQFFGPGTRLTVL.

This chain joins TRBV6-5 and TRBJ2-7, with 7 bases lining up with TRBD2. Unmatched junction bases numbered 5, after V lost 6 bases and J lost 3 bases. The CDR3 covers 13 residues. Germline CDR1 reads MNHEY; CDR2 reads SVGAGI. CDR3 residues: CASSSSGNYEQYF. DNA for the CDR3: TGTGCCAGCAGCTCTAGCGGTAACTACGAGCAGTACTTC.

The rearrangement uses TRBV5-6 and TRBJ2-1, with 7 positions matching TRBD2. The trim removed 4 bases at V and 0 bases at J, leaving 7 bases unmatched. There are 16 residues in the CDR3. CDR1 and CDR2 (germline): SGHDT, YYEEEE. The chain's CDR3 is CASSRERDYSYNEQFF. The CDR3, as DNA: TGTGCCAGCAGCCGGGAGCGGGATTACTCCTACAATGAGCAGTTCTTC.

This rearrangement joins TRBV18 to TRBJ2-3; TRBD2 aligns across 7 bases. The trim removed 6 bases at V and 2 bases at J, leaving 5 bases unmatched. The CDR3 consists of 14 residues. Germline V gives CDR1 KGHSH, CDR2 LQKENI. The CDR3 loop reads CASSPRLATDTQYF. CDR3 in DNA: TGTGCCAGCTCCCCTCGACTAGCCACAGATACGCAGTATTTT.

Here the CDR3 DNA reads TGTGCCAGCAGCCCCGACATTTCCTCCTACGAGCAGTACTTC. This gives the protein CASSPDISSYEQYF. This rearrangement joins TRBV5-4 to TRBJ2-7; D gene uncertain. This CDR3 is built from 14 residues. V lost 4 bases and J 0 bases, leaving 11 bases between the germline ends. The germline V gene has CDR1 SGHNT and CDR2 YYREEE (reference sequence).

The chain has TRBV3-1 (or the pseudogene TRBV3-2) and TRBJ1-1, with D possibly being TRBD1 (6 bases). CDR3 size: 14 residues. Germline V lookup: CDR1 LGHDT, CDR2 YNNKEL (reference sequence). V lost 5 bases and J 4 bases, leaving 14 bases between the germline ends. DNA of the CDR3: TGTGCCAGCAGCTACACGGGGGGGCCCACTGAAGCTTTCTTT. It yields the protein CASSYTGGPTEAFF.

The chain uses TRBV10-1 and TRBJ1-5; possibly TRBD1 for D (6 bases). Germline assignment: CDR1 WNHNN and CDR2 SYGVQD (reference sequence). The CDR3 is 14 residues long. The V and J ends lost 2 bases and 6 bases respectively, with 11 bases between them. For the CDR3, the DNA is TGCGCCAGCAGTGAGGCAGGGGCCGTTCAGCCCCAGCATTTT. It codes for CASSEAGAVQPQHF.

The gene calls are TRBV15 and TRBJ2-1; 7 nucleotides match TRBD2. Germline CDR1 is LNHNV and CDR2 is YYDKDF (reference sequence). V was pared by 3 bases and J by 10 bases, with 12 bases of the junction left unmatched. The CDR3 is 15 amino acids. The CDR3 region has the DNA TGTGCCACCAGCAGGGGGGGGTCTGCGTCCGGGGAGCAGTTCTTC. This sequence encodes CATSRGGSASGEQFF. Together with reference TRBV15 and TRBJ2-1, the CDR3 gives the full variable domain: DAMVIQNPRYQVTQFGKPVTLSCSQTLNHNVMYWYQQKSSQAPKLLFHYYDKDFNNEADTPDNFQSRRPNTSFCFLDIRSPGLGDTAMYLCATSRGGSASGEQFFGPGTRLTVL.

CDR3 nucleotides: TGTGCCAGCAGCTCAAGTACCTCACTAGGGCAGCCCCAGCATTTT. Protein product: CASSSSTSLGQPQHF. The V gene is TRBV3-1 (or the pseudogene TRBV3-2), the J gene TRBJ1-5, with D unclear. CDR1 LGHDT and CDR2 YNNKEL come from the germline V gene (reference sequence). The ends were cut back, 5 bases at V and 7 bases at J, with 18 bases in the middle. The CDR3 is 15 amino acids.

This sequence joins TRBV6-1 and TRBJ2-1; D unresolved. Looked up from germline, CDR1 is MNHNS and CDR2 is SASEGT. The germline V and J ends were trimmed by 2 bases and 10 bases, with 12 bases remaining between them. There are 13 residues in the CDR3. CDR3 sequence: CASSEIALKEQFF. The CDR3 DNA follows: TGTGCCAGCAGTGAAATTGCCCTAAAAGAGCAGTTCTTC.

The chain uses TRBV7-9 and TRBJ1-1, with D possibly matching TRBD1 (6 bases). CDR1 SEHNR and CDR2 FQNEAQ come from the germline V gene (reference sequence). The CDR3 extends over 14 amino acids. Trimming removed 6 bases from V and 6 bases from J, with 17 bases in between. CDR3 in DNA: TGTGCCAGCAGGGAATCAGGGGCTATTGCTGAAGCTTTCTTT. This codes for CASRESGAIAEAFF.

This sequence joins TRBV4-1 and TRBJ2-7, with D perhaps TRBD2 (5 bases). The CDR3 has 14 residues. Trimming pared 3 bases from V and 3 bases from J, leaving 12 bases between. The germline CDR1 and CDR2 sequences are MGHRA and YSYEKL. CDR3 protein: CASSQPTSYYEQYF. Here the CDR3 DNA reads TGCGCCAGCAGCCAGCCTACTAGTTACTACGAGCAGTACTTC.

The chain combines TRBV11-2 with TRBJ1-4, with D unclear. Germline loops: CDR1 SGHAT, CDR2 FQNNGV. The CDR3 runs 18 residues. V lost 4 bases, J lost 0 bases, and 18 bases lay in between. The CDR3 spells CASSSLLSHIATNEKLFF. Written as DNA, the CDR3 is TGTGCCAGCAGCTCCCTCCTGAGTCATATTGCAACTAATGAAAAACTGTTTTTT. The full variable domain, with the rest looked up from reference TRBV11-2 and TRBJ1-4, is EAGVAQSPRYKIIEKRQSVAFWCNPISGHATLYWYQQILGQGPKLLIQFQNNGVVDDSQLPKDRFSAERLKGVDSTLKIQPAKLEDSAVYLCASSSLLSHIATNEKLFFGSGTQLSVL.